Sequencing of this T cell receptor (beta chain) was carried out in a study of T cell repertoires in cytomegalovirus infection. Study as a whole: Carrying CMV and the relevant HLA type showed in public TCR beta signatures. Study-wide results and caveats: The study found HLA-C-restricted CMV-specific TCR beta clonotypes dominating the ex vivo response.

As for this clonotype: What it recognizes is unknown.

In TCRdb, the reads were re-called with MiXCR into one record per CDR3 protein. The sample includes 200,000 to 300,000 distinct CDR3 sequences, roughly 15% of them seen just once. The germline CDR1 and CDR2 sequences are LNHDA and SQIVND (reference sequence). V was cut by 4 bases and J by 6 bases, with 16 bases left in between. The CDR3 sequence is 15 residues long. Sample: PBMCs. This chain links TRBV19 with TRBJ1-5, with D perhaps TRBD1 (5 bases). The source is a human donor in good health (CMV status not recorded). Some clones in this sample may be carry-over from other donors' samples. The chain's CDR3 is CASSTKPGFRQPQHF. As DNA, the CDR3 is TGTGCCAGTAGTACCAAGCCAGGGTTCCGTCAGCCCCAGCATTTT.